The T cell receptor beta chain under discussion was sequenced for a study of cytomegalovirus exposure and HLA in healthy donors (dated by TCRdb to about 2017). As for the study more broadly: The 650 to 800 repertoires of the first cohort and the 110 or so validation repertoires were produced on the same platform, according to a later analysis. The study aimed to test whether cataloging public T cell receptors could reveal signatures of past pathogen exposure. A separate validation cohort of 90 to 150 different subjects was used in addition to the roughly 620-subject first cohort. To predict cytomegalovirus infection status, the study brought together high-throughput TCR immunosequencing, statistical association of individual TCRs with disease status, and machine learning.

The donors belonged to the validation cohort of under 150 subjects, which was separate from the roughly 680-subject first cohort. Receptor libraries were prepared by the immunoSEQ multiplex PCR assay. Concerning the study's data processing: A statistical classification framework was built for diagnosing cytomegalovirus status from the catalog of TCR beta chain sequences. As stored in TCRdb, this immuneACCESS dataset retains in-frame rearrangements with V and J assigned. A fraction of the clones does not appear; measured against another copy, unresolved V genes explain less than half of the discrepancy, and the remainder lacks a known reason. V, J and clone size derive from that table, while D and trimming were established from the DNA sequence. This sample is represented by some 170,000 clones; 70% to 90% of them were singletons. The top ten hold around 2.5% of the sample. The paper's findings and limits, for the study overall: In vitro tests confirmed that a few of the cytomegalovirus-associated TCR beta chains recognize cytomegalovirus antigens. While some public TCRs were present in many individuals, most TCR sequences turned up only very rarely across donors. In the study, 150 to 200 TCR beta chains were listed as associated with cytomegalovirus. Subsequent analysis determined that TCRs grouped into clusters in the first cohort also showed a tendency toward co-occurrence across the 90 to 150 validation repertoires, and 94% of cluster scores exceeded 0. A later analysis had no HLA typing for the validation cohort, so co-occurrence there was scored across all 130 or so repertoires. The authors suggested that the approach could potentially be extended to other disease states and immunological phenotypes. The classifier was reported to diagnose cytomegalovirus status with high specificity and sensitivity in both the original and validation cohorts.

Concerning this clone itself: Its binding antigen is unknown. Nothing much larger sits one base from this clone, and base qualities are not available.

The sample was PBMCs. The TCR comes from a man between 25 and 39 years old in good health and CMV-seropositive.

The sequenced DNA is TGCGCCAGCAGCCAGGCGATGGGGACTAGCGGGGGGACCCATGGGCCCCAGTACTTC. Translated, this is CASSQAMGTSGGTHGPQYF. The chain uses TRBV4-3 and TRBJ2-5; 15 central nucleotides agree with TRBD2. The cysteine opens and the phenylalanine closes a CDR3 of 19 amino acids. Only the CDR3 DNA stays, 57 bases, in frame from base 1. As encoded in the germline V gene, CDR1 is LGHNA while CDR2 is YSLEER. V is cut back by 3 bases and J by 9 bases, with 17 bases in the junction unmatched.